Each of the 6 T cell receptor beta chains below was sequenced from the same sample in a study of patients and donors after allogeneic stem cell transplantation. Each CDR3 protein is one row after TCRdb ran MiXCR on the RT-PCR reads. The table lists more than 850,000 distinct CDR3 sequences, approximately 19% of them singletons. The sequenced sample consisted of blood, either unsorted or a sorted T cell fraction (not recorded which). The receptors were gathered from a human donor who was either an allogeneic HSCT recipient or a stem cell or donor lymphocyte infusion donor (not recorded which). It is not recorded whose cells these are; they may come from a transplant donor.

This clonotype was counted between two and nine times. The DNA of the CDR3 is TGTGCCAGCAGTTACCCCTACGGGGGGCCGGACACCGGGGAGCTGTTTTTT. Translation gives CASSYPYGGPDTGELFF. The V call is TRBV6-2 or TRBV6-3, the J call TRBJ2-2; D is perhaps TRBD2 (7 bases). Trimming shortened V by 2 bases and J by 3 bases, and 16 bases separated the two germline ends. The germline V gene encodes CDR1 MNHEY and CDR2 SVGEGT. The CDR3 covers 17 residues.

This clonotype was picked up a small number of times. The chain has TRBV12-3 or TRBV12-4 and TRBJ1-5; a possible D gene is TRBD1 (6 bases). Between the trimmed V and J ends, which lost 7 bases and 1 base, there was a span of 17 bases. The CDR3 has 16 amino acids. CDR3 sequence: CASTRGGRRSNQPQHF. In nucleotides, the CDR3 is TGTGCCAGCACAAGGGGGGGGCGGAGGAGCAATCAGCCCCAGCATTTT.

The chain links TRBV9 to TRBJ2-1; D possibly uses TRBD1 or TRBD2 (6 bases each). In germline, CDR1 is SGDLS, CDR2 YYNGEE. V dropped 4 bases and J dropped 3 bases, with 14 bases sitting between them. The CDR3 spans 15 residues. The CDR3 here is CASSPRGLGYNEQFF. The CDR3 DNA sequence: TGTGCCAGCAGCCCCAGGGGACTGGGCTACAATGAGCAGTTCTTC.

This clonotype showed up just a few times. The rearrangement uses TRBV12-3 or TRBV12-4 and TRBJ2-5; 7 bases agree with TRBD1. J lost 5 bases, V lost 6 bases, and 15 bases had no gene match. This CDR3 region has 16 residues. The CDR3 here is CASRGPTGMGRETQYF. For the CDR3, the DNA is TGTGCCAGCAGGGGACCGACAGGGATGGGCAGGGAGACCCAGTACTTC.

This clonotype was detected a few times. V gene TRBV24-1 combines with J gene TRBJ2-3; D is unclear. The CDR3 extends over 15 amino acids. From germline, CDR1 is KGHDR and CDR2 SFDVKD. Trimming stripped 3 bases from V and 4 bases from J, with 13 bases between. CDR3 amino acids: CATSDRSRSADTQYF. The CDR3 coding sequence is TGTGCCACCAGTGATCGGAGTAGGTCCGCAGATACGCAGTATTTT.

This clonotype was recorded at least ten times. The V gene is TRBV12-3 or TRBV12-4, the J gene TRBJ2-5; weak D call: TRBD1 (6 bases). The CDR3 extends over 12 amino acids. The V gene lost 6 bases and the J gene lost 2 bases, with 7 bases spanning the gap. The CDR3 loop is CASRDSQETQYF. DNA for the CDR3: TGTGCCAGCAGGGACAGTCAAGAGACCCAGTACTTC.